These T cell receptor beta chains were read from a single sample in a study of T cells after yellow fever vaccination. TCRdb fed the 5' RACE reads into MiXCR, producing one record per CDR3 protein. Counted here are over 250,000 distinct CDR3 sequences, over 4% occurring once; the ten biggest clones make up 20% to 25%. The material sequenced was PBMCs, taken 5 days after the yellow fever booster vaccination. All receptors come from a man in his late teens or twenties who received the YFV17D yellow fever vaccine. Both conserved end residues are trimmed from each CDR3.

v_gene,j_gene,CDR3aa
TRBV7-7,TRBJ2-1,ASSYTLGNEQF
TRBV19,TRBJ2-2,ASSQGDDTGELF
TRBV20-1,TRBJ2-1,SAFEPGGRNEQF
TRBV28,TRBJ2-1,ASSSRPGHGGIYNEQF
TRBV9,TRBJ2-1,ASSVVSAGGQGEQF
TRBV5-6,TRBJ1-2,ASSLQRYGYT
TRBV2,TRBJ2-3,ASSEKFLPRAPTDTQY
TRBV12-3/TRBV12-4,TRBJ2-6,ASSRDRGSGANVLT
TRBV5-1,TRBJ1-5,ASSPGLRSNQPQH
TRBV27,TRBJ1-2,ASSTATGRDYGYT
TRBV24-1,TRBJ2-2,ATSDFAGTNTGELF
TRBV7-9,TRBJ1-4,ASSPTGRNNEKLF
TRBV27,TRBJ1-1,ASSIRVGLSTEAF
TRBV11-2,TRBJ2-3,ASRKALGLAGGEDTQY
TRBV29-1,TRBJ2-7,SVEGQGSGSYEQY
TRBV10-3,TRBJ1-2,ASGTGENYGYT
TRBV7-3,TRBJ1-1,ASSPLDRGLPTEAF
TRBV27,TRBJ2-7,ASSRIGGREQY
TRBV5-4,TRBJ1-6,ASSPVQGPLGSPLH
TRBV25-1,TRBJ1-2,ASSDSLSGPRGNYGYT
TRBV4-1,TRBJ2-4,ASSQGWGTVAKNIQY
TRBV9,TRBJ2-5,ASSVTPQETQY
TRBV20-1,TRBJ2-1,SANTPLRGRYNEQF
TRBV6-1,TRBJ1-5,ASSEARGSYQPQH
TRBV10-3,TRBJ2-7,AISSSGGDYEQY
TRBV5-1,TRBJ1-6,ASSATPGQGVWNSPLH
TRBV7-2,TRBJ2-3,ASSLRLWDRNTDTQY
TRBV3-1,TRBJ2-2,ASRQQGGATSGELF
TRBV5-1,TRBJ2-5,ASSLGEDSFGRETQY
TRBV7-2,TRBJ1-6,ASSPGTANLNSPLH
TRBV7-7,TRBJ2-1,ASSSGTSGMGEQF
TRBV3-1,TRBJ1-1,ASSQAGGTEAF
TRBV9,TRBJ2-7,ASSVGISGEQY
TRBV12-3/TRBV12-4,TRBJ2-5,ASSLGTGATETQY
TRBV7-8,TRBJ1-1,ASSPDPGANTEAF
TRBV20-1,TRBJ2-1,SARTNSYNEQF
TRBV2,TRBJ1-5,ASRPRVGNQPQH
TRBV10-3,TRBJ1-2,AISEFNYGYT
TRBV5-1,TRBJ2-2,ASSAGPGTEAGELF
TRBV5-1,TRBJ2-2,ASIPGSGGNTGELF
TRBV5-1,TRBJ2-3,ASSLGGTELMDTQY
TRBV7-3,TRBJ1-1,ASSLTFAGGTEAF
TRBV6-2/TRBV6-3,TRBJ2-2,ASSYMHLAGELF
TRBV11-2,TRBJ2-1,ASSPGAFGYNEQF
TRBV4-3,TRBJ2-2,ASSQDVGRGAGELF
TRBV7-2,TRBJ1-1,ASSLRPKGQPTSHLPEAF
TRBV10-2,TRBJ2-1,ASGHPRVYNEQF
TRBV12-2,TRBJ2-1,ASRPRPSQWWDEQF
TRBV5-1,TRBJ2-5,ASRGQTQETQY
TRBV27,TRBJ1-2,ASSQTGEVNYGYT
TRBV5-1,TRBJ2-2,ASSLTGPGELF
TRBV7-8,TRBJ2-5,ASSLVWSKETQY
TRBV4-3,TRBJ2-7,ASSRDRQNYEQY
TRBV6-1,TRBJ2-4,ASSPITLQNIQY
TRBV11-2,TRBJ2-2,ASSLPSSAGPNTGELF
TRBV5-1,TRBJ2-5,ASSWNREGDQETQY
TRBV5-8,TRBJ1-2,ASSLGGSGLGFGYT